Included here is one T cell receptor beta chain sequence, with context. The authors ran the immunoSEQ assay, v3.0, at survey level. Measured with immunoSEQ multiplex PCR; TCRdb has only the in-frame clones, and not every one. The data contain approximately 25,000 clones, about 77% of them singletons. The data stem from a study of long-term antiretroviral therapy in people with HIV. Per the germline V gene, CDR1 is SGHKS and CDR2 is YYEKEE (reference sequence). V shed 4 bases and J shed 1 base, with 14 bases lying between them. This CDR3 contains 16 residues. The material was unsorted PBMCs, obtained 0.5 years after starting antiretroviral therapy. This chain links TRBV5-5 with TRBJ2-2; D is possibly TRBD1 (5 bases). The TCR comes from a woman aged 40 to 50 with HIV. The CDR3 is CASSLRQIENTGELFF. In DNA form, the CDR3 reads TGTGCCAGCAGCCTCAGACAGATCGAGAACACCGGGGAGCTGTTTTTT.